Listed below are T cell receptor beta chains from one sample, sequenced in a study of blood T cell repertoires in COVID-19. Sequencing used immunoSEQ multiplex PCR; TCRdb keeps in-frame clones, though not all of them. Found here are about 100,000 clones, around 86% of them singletons; the top ten hold more than 3.5%. The sequenced material came from peripheral blood. These receptors all come from a woman in her 70s with acute or convalescent COVID-19. CDR3s include the opening cysteine and the closing phenylalanine or tryptophan. A D gene is named only where the DNA matches it firmly. Clone size is given for some rows only: seen once, a few or many times, or a class if the clone is expanded.

J | size | D | V | CDR3 | DNA
TRBJ1-2 | . | . | TRBV20-1 | CSAAGSYGYTF | TGCAGTGCTGCGGGGAGCTATGGCTACACCTTC
TRBJ2-5 | few | TRBD2 | TRBV7-6 | CASSAGTSGIQYF | TGTGCCAGCAGCGCCGGGACTAGCGGGATTCAGTACTTC
TRBJ1-5 | . | TRBD1 | TRBV7-2 | CASSLQGNQPQHF | TGTGCCAGCAGCCTACAGGGGAATCAGCCCCAGCATTTT
TRBJ1-4 | . | TRBD1 | TRBV5-4 | CASSLRGGKANEKLFF | TGTGCCAGCAGCTTGAGAGGGGGCAAGGCTAATGAAAAACTGTTTTTT
TRBJ2-7 | . | . | TRBV28 | CASLKTSSYEQYF | TGTGCCAGCTTAAAGACTAGCTCCTACGAGCAGTACTTC
TRBJ2-3 | . | TRBD1 | TRBV9 | CASSARQGIPSTDTQYF | TGTGCCAGCAGCGCCCGACAGGGGATACCTAGCACAGATACGCAGTATTTT
TRBJ1-1 | . | . | TRBV5-8 | CASSLTGTEAFF | TGTGCCAGCAGCTTGACAGGGACTGAAGCTTTCTTT
TRBJ1-6 | once | . | TRBV10-3 | CATWDISSYNSPLHF | TGTGCCACTTGGGACATTAGCTCCTATAATTCACCCCTCCACTTT
TRBJ2-2 | . | TRBD1 | TRBV2 | CASRKTGPSGELFF | TGTGCCAGCAGGAAGACAGGGCCGAGCGGGGAGCTGTTTTTT
TRBJ2-3 | . | TRBD2 | TRBV7-3 | CASSLAGGRSDTQYF | TGTGCCAGCAGCTTGGCGGGAGGGCGGTCAGATACGCAGTATTTT
TRBJ1-1 | . | . | TRBV7-3 | CASSPRGGANTEAFF | TGTGCCAGCAGCCCCCGTGGAGGAGCGAACACTGAAGCTTTCTTT
TRBJ2-3 | once | TRBD2 | TRBV3-1/TRBV3-2 | CASSFRLAGGSDTQYF | TGTGCCAGCAGCTTCCGGCTGGCGGGAGGGTCAGATACGCAGTATTTT
TRBJ2-7 | . | . | TRBV14 | CASRALGGGEQYF | TGTGCCAGCAGGGCCCTGGGAGGAGGCGAGCAGTACTTC
TRBJ1-6 | . | TRBD1 | TRBV5-1 | CASSFGQGFNSPLHF | TGCGCCAGCAGCTTCGGACAGGGGTTCAATTCACCCCTCCACTTT
TRBJ1-6 | . | . | TRBV27 | CASCRVPNSPLHF | TGTGCCAGCTGTCGAGTTCCCAATTCACCCCTCCACTTT
TRBJ1-3 | . | . | TRBV4-3 | CASSQPTGNSGNTIYF | TGCGCCAGCAGCCAACCCACAGGGAACTCTGGAAACACCATATATTTT
TRBJ1-1 | . | TRBD1 | TRBV7-3 | CASSSTGVNTEAFF | TGTGCCAGCAGCTCGACAGGGGTGAACACTGAAGCTTTCTTT
TRBJ1-2 | . | . | TRBV4-1 | CASSQDGAVYRDGYTF | TGCGCCAGCAGCCAAGATGGGGCCGTGTACAGGGATGGCTACACCTTC
TRBJ2-1 | . | . | TRBV7-9 | CASSLPPREQFF | TGTGCCAGCAGCCTCCCCCCCCGTGAGCAGTTCTTC
TRBJ2-1 | . | TRBD2 | TRBV28 | CASSQGLAGVPAYNEQFF | TGTGCCAGCAGTCAGGGACTAGCGGGAGTCCCCGCGTACAATGAGCAGTTCTTC
TRBJ2-1 | . | TRBD2 | TRBV19 | CASTPGLAGPYNEQFF | TGTGCCAGTACCCCGGGACTAGCGGGACCATACAATGAGCAGTTCTTC
TRBJ1-3 | . | . | TRBV21-1 | CASSNGDSEGPGGNTIYF | TGTGCCAGCAGCAACGGGGATTCAGAGGGTCCAGGTGGAAACACCATATATTTT
TRBJ2-3 | . | TRBD2 | TRBV4-2 | CASSQEAGGPDTQYF | TGTGCCAGCAGCCAAGAAGCGGGGGGGCCAGATACGCAGTATTTT
TRBJ2-4 | . | . | TRBV13 | CASSFELGAKNIQYF | TGTGCCAGCAGCTTTGAACTCGGAGCCAAAAACATTCAGTACTTC
TRBJ2-1 | once | TRBD2 | TRBV15 | CATSPPQGVAGENEQFF | TGTGCCACCAGCCCACCCCAGGGGGTAGCGGGAGAGAATGAGCAGTTCTTC
TRBJ2-2 | . | . | TRBV10-1 | CASSQTGNTGELFF | TGCGCCAGCAGTCAGACAGGGAACACCGGGGAGCTGTTTTTT
TRBJ1-1 | . | TRBD1 | TRBV3-1/TRBV3-2 | CASRKDRGTEAFF | TGTGCCAGCAGGAAAGACAGGGGGACTGAAGCTTTCTTT
TRBJ1-2 | . | . | TRBV2 | CASSDAVHYGYTF | TGTGCCAGCAGTGACGCGGTACACTATGGCTACACCTTC
TRBJ1-5 | . | . | TRBV7-8 | CAAGQLNQPQHF | TGTGCAGCCGGACAGTTAAATCAGCCCCAGCATTTT